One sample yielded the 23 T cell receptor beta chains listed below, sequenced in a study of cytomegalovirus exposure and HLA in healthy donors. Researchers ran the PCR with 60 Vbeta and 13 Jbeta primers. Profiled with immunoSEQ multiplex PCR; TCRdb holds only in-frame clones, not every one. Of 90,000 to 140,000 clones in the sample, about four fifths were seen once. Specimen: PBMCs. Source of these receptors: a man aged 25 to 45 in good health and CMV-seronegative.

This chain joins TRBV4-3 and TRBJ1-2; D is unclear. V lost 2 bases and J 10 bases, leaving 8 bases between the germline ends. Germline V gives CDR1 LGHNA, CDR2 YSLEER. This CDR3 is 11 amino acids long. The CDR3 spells CASSQLDIYTF. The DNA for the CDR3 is TGCGCCAGCAGCCAATTAGATATCTACACCTTC.

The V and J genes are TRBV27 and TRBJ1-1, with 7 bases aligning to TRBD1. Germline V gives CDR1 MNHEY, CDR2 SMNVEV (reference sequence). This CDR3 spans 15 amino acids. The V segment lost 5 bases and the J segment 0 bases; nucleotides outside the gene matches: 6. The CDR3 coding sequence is TGTGCCAGCAGTATTGACAGGGTAATGAACACTGAAGCTTTCTTT. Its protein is CASSIDRVMNTEAFF.

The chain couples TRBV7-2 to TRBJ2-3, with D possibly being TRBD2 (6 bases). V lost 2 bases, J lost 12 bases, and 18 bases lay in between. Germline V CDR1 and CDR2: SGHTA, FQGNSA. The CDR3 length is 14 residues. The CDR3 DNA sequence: TGTGCCAGCAGCTTAAATATCCGGGGGACCCCCCAGTATTTT. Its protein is CASSLNIRGTPQYF. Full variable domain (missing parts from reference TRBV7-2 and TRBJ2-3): GAGVSQSPSNKVTEKGKDVELRCDPISGHTALYWYRQSLGQGLEFLIYFQGNSAPDKSGLPSDRFSAERTGGSVSTLTIQRTQQEDSAVYLCASSLNIRGTPQYFGPGTRLTVL.

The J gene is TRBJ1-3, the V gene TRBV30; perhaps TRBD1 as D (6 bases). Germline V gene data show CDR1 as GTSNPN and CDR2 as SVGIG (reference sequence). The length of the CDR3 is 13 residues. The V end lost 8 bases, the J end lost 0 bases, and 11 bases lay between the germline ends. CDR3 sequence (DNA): TGTGCCCGGGACAACCTCTCTGGAAACACCATATATTTT. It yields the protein CARDNLSGNTIYF.

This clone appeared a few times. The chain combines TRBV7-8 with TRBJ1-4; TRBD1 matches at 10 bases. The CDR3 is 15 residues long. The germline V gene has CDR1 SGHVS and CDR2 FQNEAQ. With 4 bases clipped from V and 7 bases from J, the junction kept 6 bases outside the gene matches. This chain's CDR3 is CASSYGQGVFEKLFF. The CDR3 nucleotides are TGTGCCAGCAGCTACGGACAGGGGGTGTTTGAAAAACTGTTTTTT.

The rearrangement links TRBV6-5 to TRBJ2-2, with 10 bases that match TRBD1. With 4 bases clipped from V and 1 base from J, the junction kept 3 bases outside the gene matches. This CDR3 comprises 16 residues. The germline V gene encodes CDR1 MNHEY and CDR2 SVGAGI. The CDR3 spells CASSFDRGLNTGELFF. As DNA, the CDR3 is TGTGCCAGCAGTTTCGACAGGGGGCTGAACACCGGGGAGCTGTTTTTT.

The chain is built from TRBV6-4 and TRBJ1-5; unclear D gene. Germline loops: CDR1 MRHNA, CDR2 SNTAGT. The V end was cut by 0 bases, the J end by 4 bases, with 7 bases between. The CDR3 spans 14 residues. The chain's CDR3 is CASSDSSRNQPQHF. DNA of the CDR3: TGTGCCAGCAGTGACTCGAGCAGGAATCAGCCCCAGCATTTT.

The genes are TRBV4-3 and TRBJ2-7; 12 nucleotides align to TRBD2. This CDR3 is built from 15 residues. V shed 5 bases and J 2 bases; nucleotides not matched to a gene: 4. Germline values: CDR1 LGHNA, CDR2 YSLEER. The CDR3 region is CASSEGLAGTYEQYF. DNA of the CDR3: TGCGCCAGCAGCGAGGGACTAGCGGGCACCTACGAGCAGTACTTC.

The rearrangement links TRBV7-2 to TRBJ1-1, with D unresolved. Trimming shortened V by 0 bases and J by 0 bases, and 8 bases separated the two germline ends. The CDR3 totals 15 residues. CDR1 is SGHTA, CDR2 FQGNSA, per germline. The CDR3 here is CASSLAHSLNTEAFF. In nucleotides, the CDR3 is TGTGCCAGCAGCTTAGCGCACAGTTTGAACACTGAAGCTTTCTTT.

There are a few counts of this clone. For the CDR3, the DNA is TGTGCCAGCAGCTTGGGGGAGTACAGGGGATTAACAACTGAAGCTTTCTTT. This translates into CASSLGEYRGLTTEAFF. The V gene is TRBV5-6, the J gene TRBJ1-1; 7 nucleotides agree with TRBD1. This CDR3 spans 17 amino acids. Per germline, CDR1 SGHDT and CDR2 YYEEEE. With V trimmed by 0 bases and J by 5 bases, 13 bases remained unmatched.

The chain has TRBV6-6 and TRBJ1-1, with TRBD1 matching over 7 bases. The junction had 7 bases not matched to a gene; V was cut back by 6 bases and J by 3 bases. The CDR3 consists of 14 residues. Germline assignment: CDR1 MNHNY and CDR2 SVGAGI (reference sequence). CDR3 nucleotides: TGTGCCAGCAGATTAGGGGGCCCGGACACTGAAGCTTTCTTT. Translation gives CASRLGGPDTEAFF.

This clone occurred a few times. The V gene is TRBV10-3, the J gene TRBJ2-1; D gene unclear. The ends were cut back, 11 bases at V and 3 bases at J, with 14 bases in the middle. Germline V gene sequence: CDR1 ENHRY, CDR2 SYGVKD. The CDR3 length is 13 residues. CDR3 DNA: TGTGCCGCCCTTGGGCTACTCTACAATGAGCAGTTCTTC. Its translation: CAALGLLYNEQFF.

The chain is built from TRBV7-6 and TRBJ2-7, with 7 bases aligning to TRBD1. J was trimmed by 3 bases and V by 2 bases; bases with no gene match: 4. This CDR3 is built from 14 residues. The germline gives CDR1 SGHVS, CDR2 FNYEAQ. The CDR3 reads CASSLTGTDYEQYF. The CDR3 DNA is TGTGCCAGCAGCTTAACCGGGACAGACTACGAGCAGTACTTC.

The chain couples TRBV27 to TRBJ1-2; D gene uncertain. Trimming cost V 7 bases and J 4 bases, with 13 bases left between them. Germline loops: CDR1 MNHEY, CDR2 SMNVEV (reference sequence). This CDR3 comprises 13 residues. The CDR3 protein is CASTFRYGYGYTF. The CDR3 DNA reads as TGTGCCAGCACCTTCCGGTACGGCTATGGCTACACCTTC.

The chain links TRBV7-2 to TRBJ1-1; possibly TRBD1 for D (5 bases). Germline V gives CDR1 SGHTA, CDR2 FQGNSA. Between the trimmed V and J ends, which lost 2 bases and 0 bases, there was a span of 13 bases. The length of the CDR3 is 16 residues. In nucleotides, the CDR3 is TGTGCCAGCAGCTTACTGCCGGCAGGGTTGAACACTGAAGCTTTCTTT. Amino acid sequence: CASSLLPAGLNTEAFF.

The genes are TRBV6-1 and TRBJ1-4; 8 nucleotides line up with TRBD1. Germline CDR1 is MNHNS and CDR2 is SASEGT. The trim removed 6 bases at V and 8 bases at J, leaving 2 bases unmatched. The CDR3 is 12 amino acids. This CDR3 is CASRGTGEKLFF. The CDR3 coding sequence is TGTGCCAGCAGGGGGACAGGAGAAAAACTGTTTTTT.

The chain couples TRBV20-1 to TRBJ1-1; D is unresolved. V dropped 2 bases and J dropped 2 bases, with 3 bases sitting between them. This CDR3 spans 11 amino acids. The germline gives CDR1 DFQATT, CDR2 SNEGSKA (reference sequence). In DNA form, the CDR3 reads TGCAGTGCTAGACCAAACACTGAAGCTTTCTTT. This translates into CSARPNTEAFF.

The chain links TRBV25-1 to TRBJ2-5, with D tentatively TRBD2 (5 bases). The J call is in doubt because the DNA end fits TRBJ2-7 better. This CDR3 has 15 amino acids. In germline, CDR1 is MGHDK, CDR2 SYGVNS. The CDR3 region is CASSVVASSSYEQYF. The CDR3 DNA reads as TGTGCCAGCAGTGTGGTTGCTAGCAGCAGCTACGAGCAGTACTTC.

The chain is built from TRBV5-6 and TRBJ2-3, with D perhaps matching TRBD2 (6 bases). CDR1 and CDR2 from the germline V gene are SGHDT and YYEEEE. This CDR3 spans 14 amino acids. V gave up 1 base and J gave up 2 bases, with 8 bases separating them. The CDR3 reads CASSLPGDTDTQYF. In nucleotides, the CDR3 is TGTGCCAGCAGCTTGCCGGGAGACACAGATACGCAGTATTTT.

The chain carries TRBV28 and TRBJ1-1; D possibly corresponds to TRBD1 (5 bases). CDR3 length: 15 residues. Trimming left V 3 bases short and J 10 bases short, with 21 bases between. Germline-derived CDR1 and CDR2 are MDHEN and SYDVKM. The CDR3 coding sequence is TGTGCCAGCAGTTTCACAATCGGGGGGGGATTGGGAGCTTTCTTT. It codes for CASSFTIGGGLGAFF.

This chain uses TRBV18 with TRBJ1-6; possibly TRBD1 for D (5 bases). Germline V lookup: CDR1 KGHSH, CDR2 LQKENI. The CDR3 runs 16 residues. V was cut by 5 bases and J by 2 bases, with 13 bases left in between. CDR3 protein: CASSGQDTTYNSPLHF. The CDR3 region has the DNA TGTGCCAGCTCAGGACAAGACACCACCTATAATTCACCCCTCCACTTT.

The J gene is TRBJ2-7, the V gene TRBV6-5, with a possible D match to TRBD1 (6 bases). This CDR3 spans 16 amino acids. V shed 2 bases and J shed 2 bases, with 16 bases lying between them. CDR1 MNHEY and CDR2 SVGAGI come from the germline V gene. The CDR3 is CASSYLGRTVTYEQYF. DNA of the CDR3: TGTGCCAGCAGTTACCTCGGACGGACAGTGACCTACGAGCAGTACTTC.

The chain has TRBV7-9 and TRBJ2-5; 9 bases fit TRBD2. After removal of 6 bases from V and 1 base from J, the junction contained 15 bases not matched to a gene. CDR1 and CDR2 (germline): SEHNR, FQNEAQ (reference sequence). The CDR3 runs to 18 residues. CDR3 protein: CASRPPILAGLFQETQYF. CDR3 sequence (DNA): TGTGCCAGCAGACCACCCATTCTAGCGGGGCTATTCCAAGAGACCCAGTACTTC.